The TCR beta chain described here comes from a study of early T cells in non-severe SARS-CoV-2 infection. The CDR3 extends over 14 amino acids. Per the germline V gene, CDR1 is SNHLY and CDR2 is FYNNEI. With V trimmed by 6 bases and J by 5 bases, 6 bases remained unmatched. This clonotype was counted between two and nine times. TCRdb analysed the 5' RACE reads with MiXCR anew, one entry per CDR3 protein. The sample includes tens of thousands of distinct CDR3 sequences, roughly 10% of them seen just once. Material: whole blood, obtained at baseline. V usage is TRBV2 and J usage is TRBJ1-4; TRBD1 matches 7 bases. The origin of this receptor is an adult who was a healthcare worker with PCR-confirmed SARS-CoV-2 infection or an uninfected control (not recorded which). The chain's CDR3 is CASRPQGGNEKLFF. CDR3 nucleotide sequence: TGTGCCAGCAGACCGCAGGGGGGGAATGAAAAACTGTTTTTT.